A single sample is the source of the 9 T cell receptor beta chains below, sequenced in a study of patients and donors after allogeneic stem cell transplantation. From the RT-PCR reads, TCRdb called clonotypes with MiXCR, one entry per CDR3 protein. The table lists roughly 880,000 distinct CDR3 sequences, about a sixth of them singletons, with 5% to 6.5% in the top ten. Sequenced input: blood, either unsorted or a sorted T cell fraction (not recorded which). All receptors come from a human donor who was either an allogeneic HSCT recipient or a stem cell or donor lymphocyte infusion donor (not recorded which). It is not recorded whose cells these are; they may come from a transplant donor.

This clonotype turned up a few times. V is TRBV10-3 and J is TRBJ2-1; 8 positions match TRBD2. The junction had 11 bases not matched to a gene; V was cut back by 5 bases and J by 8 bases. Germline V lookup: CDR1 ENHRY, CDR2 SYGVKD. The CDR3 has 15 amino acids. The CDR3 protein is CAISKPGLGIYEQFF. As DNA, the CDR3 is TGTGCCATCAGTAAACCGGGACTAGGAATCTATGAGCAGTTCTTC.

J is TRBJ2-6 and V is TRBV25-1, with TRBD2 matching 10 bases. The CDR3 is 18 amino acids. Unmatched junction bases numbered 6, after V lost 3 bases and J lost 1 base. Germline CDR1 and CDR2: MGHDK and SYGVNS. The CDR3 nucleotides are TGTGCCAGCAGTGAGGCTAGCGGGGGAGTATCTGGGGCCAACGTCCTGACTTTC. Translated: CASSEASGGVSGANVLTF. The whole variable domain, filled in from reference TRBV25-1 and TRBJ2-6, reads EADIYQTPRYLVIGTGKKITLECSQTMGHDKMYWYQQDPGMELHLIHYSYGVNSTEKGDLSSESTVSRIRTEHFPLTLESARPSHTSQYLCASSEASGGVSGANVLTFGAGSRLTVL.

This clonotype was detected a few times. V is TRBV6-5 and J is TRBJ2-1; D might be TRBD2 (5 bases). CDR3 length equals 15 residues. From germline, CDR1 is MNHEY and CDR2 SVGAGI. V shed 1 base and J shed 10 bases, with 17 bases lying between them. Here the CDR3 reads CASSYFGSPSTEQFF. The CDR3 nucleotides read TGTGCCAGCAGTTACTTTGGGAGTCCATCCACAGAGCAGTTCTTC.

The rearrangement uses TRBV4-2 and TRBJ1-1, with TRBD1 as a possible D gene (5 bases). There are 14 residues in the CDR3. The germline gives CDR1 LGHNA, CDR2 YNFKEQ. Trimming took 4 bases from V and 5 from J, leaving 14 bases between them. The CDR3 region is CASSRRTGGTEAFF. In DNA form, the CDR3 reads TGTGCCAGCAGCCGTCGGACGGGGGGGACTGAAGCTTTCTTT.

This chain uses TRBV5-1 with TRBJ1-2, with 7 bases that match TRBD1. The ends lost 0 bases at V and 3 bases at J; junction bases unmatched: 5. Per the germline V gene, CDR1 is SGHRS and CDR2 is YFSETQ. The CDR3 consists of 15 residues. For the CDR3, the DNA is TGCGCCAGCAGCTTGGCCCACACAGGGGACTATGGCTACACCTTC. Amino acid sequence: CASSLAHTGDYGYTF.

The chain has TRBV7-9 and TRBJ1-5; 10 positions match TRBD1. This CDR3 region has 15 residues. Germline V gene sequence: CDR1 SEHNR, CDR2 FQNEAQ (reference sequence). V trimming: 2 bases; J trimming: 7 bases; junction bases outside the gene matches: 5. The CDR3 reads CASSLSTGGGQPQHF. The CDR3 bases are TGTGCCAGCAGCTTATCGACAGGGGGCGGGCAGCCCCAGCATTTT.

J is TRBJ2-7 and V is TRBV15; D not certain. Germline loops: CDR1 LNHNV, CDR2 YYDKDF (reference sequence). V lost 5 bases, J lost 4 bases, and 12 bases lay in between. This CDR3 spans 13 amino acids. CDR3 amino acids: CATSLDRSYEQYF. CDR3 DNA: TGTGCCACCAGCCTCGATAGGTCGTACGAGCAGTACTTC.

This clonotype was observed a few times. The CDR3: CASSLGGGRTSLGEQFF. As DNA, the CDR3 is TGCGCCAGCAGCTTGGGGGGGGGCCGGACTAGTCTGGGTGAGCAGTTCTTC. The chain recombines TRBV5-1 with TRBJ2-1, with D possibly TRBD2 on 7 matching bases. The length of the CDR3 is 17 residues. The germline V and J ends were trimmed by 0 bases and 9 bases, with 22 bases remaining between them. CDR1 is SGHRS, CDR2 YFSETQ, per germline.

V and J are TRBV6-1 and TRBJ2-1; D uncertain. Trimming took off 6 bases at V and 0 bases at J, with 15 bases between the two ends. Germline V gives CDR1 MNHNS, CDR2 SASEGT. This CDR3 contains 16 residues. The CDR3 protein is CASSHLPHSSYNEQFF. The CDR3 DNA is TGTGCCAGCAGCCACCTTCCGCATAGCTCCTACAATGAGCAGTTCTTC.